This is a list of T cell receptor beta chains from one sample in a study of CD8+ T cells in alopecia areata. The data were produced by immunoSEQ multiplex PCR, yet TCRdb's version contains in-frame clones alone and is incomplete. The sample carries some 150,000 clones, about 61% recorded once. Sequenced material: CD4+ T cells sorted from blood, taken at approximately week 60, from a patient treated with tofacitinib. Receptor source: a human donor with alopecia areata. Both conserved end residues are part of each CDR3. D genes are given only for firm matches. Rows give clone size only sometimes, using once, few, many, or a class for an expanded clone.

v_gene	d_gene	len	abundance	j_gene	CDR3nt	CDR3aa
TRBV9	.	13	.	TRBJ2-3	TGTGCCAGCAGCGTAGTAAGGTCAGATACGCAGTATTTT	CASSVVRSDTQYF
TRBV9	TRBD1	16	.	TRBJ2-3	TGTGCCAGCAGCGTAGGGCAGGGGGCCTTCACAGATACGCAGTATTTT	CASSVGQGAFTDTQYF
TRBV6-5	.	14	.	TRBJ2-3	TGTGCCAGCAGTTACAGGGGCCGCACAGATACGCAGTATTTT	CASSYRGRTDTQYF
TRBV19	.	16	.	TRBJ2-7	TGTGCCAGTAGTCAGAATGGACGTTTTAGAGGCCACGAGCAGTACTTC	CASSQNGRFRGHEQYF
TRBV6-1	.	15	.	TRBJ2-7	TGTGCCAGCCCGGGGCGGACAGAAGGTCACTACGAGCAGTACTTC	CASPGRTEGHYEQYF
TRBV4-1	.	17	few	TRBJ2-5	TGCGCCAGCAGCCAAGACGGGCGACGGGGGGCCAAGGAGACCCAGTACTTC	CASSQDGRRGAKETQYF
TRBV7-9	.	14	.	TRBJ2-4	TGTGCCAGCAGCTTACAGGGGATGGGGAACATTCAGTACTTC	CASSLQGMGNIQYF
TRBV29-1	.	12	.	TRBJ2-3	TGCAGCGTTGTTCGGTCTGGGGATACGCAGTATTTT	CSVVRSGDTQYF
TRBV2	.	14	.	TRBJ2-7	TGTGCCAGCAGTGAAGACAGGTATACCTACGAGCAGTACTTC	CASSEDRYTYEQYF
TRBV7-9	TRBD1	17	.	TRBJ2-3	TGTGCCAGCAGCACCGGGACAGCCAAGATATTTACAGATACGCAGTATTTT	CASSTGTAKIFTDTQYF
TRBV7-3	.	12	.	TRBJ2-1	TGTGCCAGCAGCCTCTCAAATACTGAGCAGTTCTTC	CASSLSNTEQFF
TRBV29-1	.	12	.	TRBJ2-7	TGCAGCGCCCTCGACAGATCCTACGAGCAGTACTTC	CSALDRSYEQYF
TRBV5-1	TRBD2	16	few	TRBJ2-3	TGCGCCAGCAGCTCGAGGACTAGCGAAAGCACAGATACGCAGTATTTT	CASSSRTSESTDTQYF
TRBV29-1	.	12	.	TRBJ1-2	TGCAGCGTTTCGACAGCCTCCTATGGCTACACCTTC	CSVSTASYGYTF
TRBV7-9	.	15	.	TRBJ2-4	TGTGCCAGCAGCTTAGCCGGCCGAGAAAAAAACATTCAGTACTTC	CASSLAGREKNIQYF
TRBV30	TRBD2	16	.	TRBJ2-7	TGTGCCTGGAGTGTCAACTTCGGGAGGGCGACCTACGAGCAGTACTTC	CAWSVNFGRATYEQYF
TRBV9	TRBD2	15	.	TRBJ2-1	TGTGCCAGCAGCGCAGGACTAGCCACCTACAATGAGCAGTTCTTC	CASSAGLATYNEQFF
TRBV4-2	.	15	once	TRBJ1-5	TGTGCCAGCAGCCTTGGGGCAGTTAGCAATCAGCCCCAGCATTTT	CASSLGAVSNQPQHF
TRBV7-9	.	13	few	TRBJ2-3	TGTGCCAGCAGCTTAACGGGCACAGATACGCAGTATTTT	CASSLTGTDTQYF
TRBV30	.	11	.	TRBJ1-6	TGTGCCTGGAGATCGGATTCACCCCTCCACTTT	CAWRSDSPLHF
TRBV29-1	.	12	few	TRBJ1-1	TGCAGCGTTCTTAACGGGGGGGGTGAAGCTTTCTTT	CSVLNGGGEAFF
TRBV29-1	.	12	.	TRBJ2-1	TGCAGCGTTAACAAACAGGGAAATGAGCAGTTCTTC	CSVNKQGNEQFF
TRBV10-3	.	12	few	TRBJ2-3	TGTGCCATCAGTGAGTCGACTCGGACGCAGTATTTT	CAISESTRTQYF
TRBV29-1	.	13	few	TRBJ1-4	TGCAGCGTCGGGGCGGGGACTCAAGAAAAACTGTTTTTT	CSVGAGTQEKLFF
TRBV11-2	.	15	.	TRBJ2-7	TGTGCCAGCAGCTTAGGGTCTAGCGTCGACTACGAGCAGTACTTC	CASSLGSSVDYEQYF
TRBV30	.	13	.	TRBJ1-3	TGTGCCTGGAGTGGAGGGTCTGGAAACACCATATATTTT	CAWSGGSGNTIYF
TRBV5-6	TRBD2	16	.	TRBJ2-3	TGTGCCAGCAGCTATGGACTAGCGGGGGGCACAGATACGCAGTATTTT	CASSYGLAGGTDTQYF
TRBV6-1	TRBD1	16	.	TRBJ2-7	TGTGCCAGCAGTGGCTTCGCCCGGACAGGTGTTTACGAGCAGTACTTC	CASSGFARTGVYEQYF
TRBV18	.	15	.	TRBJ1-6	TGTGCCAGCTCAAGTCAGTCGCAGGAGAAGACGCCCCTCCACTTT	CASSSQSQEKTPLHF
TRBV7-8	.	15	.	TRBJ2-5	TGTGCCAGCAGCTTAGCGTTCCTCAACCAAGAGACCCAGTACTTC	CASSLAFLNQETQYF
TRBV5-6	.	15	.	TRBJ2-6	TGTGCCAGCAGCTTGGTCTCGGCTGGGGCCAACGTCCTGACTTTC	CASSLVSAGANVLTF
TRBV5-1	.	15	.	TRBJ2-3	TGCGCCAGCAGCTTCGCCGGGGACAACACAGATACGCAGTATTTT	CASSFAGDNTDTQYF
TRBV6-4	.	13	.	TRBJ1-1	TGTGCCAGCAGTAGGACAGTGAACACTGAAGCTTTCTTT	CASSRTVNTEAFF